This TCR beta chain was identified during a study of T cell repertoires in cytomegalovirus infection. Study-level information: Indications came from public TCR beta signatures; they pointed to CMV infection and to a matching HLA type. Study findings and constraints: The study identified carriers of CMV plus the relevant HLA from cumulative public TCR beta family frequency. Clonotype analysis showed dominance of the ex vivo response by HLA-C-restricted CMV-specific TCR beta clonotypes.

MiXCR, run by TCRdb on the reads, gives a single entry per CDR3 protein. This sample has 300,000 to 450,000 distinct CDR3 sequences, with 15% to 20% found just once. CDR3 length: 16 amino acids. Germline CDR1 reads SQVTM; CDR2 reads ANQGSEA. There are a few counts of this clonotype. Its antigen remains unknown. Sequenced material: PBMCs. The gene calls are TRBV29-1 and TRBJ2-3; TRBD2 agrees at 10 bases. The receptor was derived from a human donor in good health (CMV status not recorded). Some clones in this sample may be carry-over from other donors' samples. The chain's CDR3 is CSFPVAGGTFTDTQYF. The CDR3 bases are TGCTCATTCCCTGTAGCGGGAGGAACCTTCACAGATACGCAGTATTTT.